The 4 T cell receptor beta chains in this list originate from one sample, sequenced in a study of blood T cell repertoires in COVID-19. Sequenced by immunoSEQ multiplex PCR; TCRdb stores in-frame clones only, minus some. This table holds approximately 280,000 clones, around 85% found once. Sequencing was performed on peripheral blood. Receptor source: a human donor with COVID-19, enrolled during active disease. The donor label of this sample is uncertain.

This chain connects TRBV5-6 to TRBJ2-1; 12 nucleotides align to TRBD2. Trimming removed 0 bases from V and 7 bases from J; junction bases left unmatched: 8. The length of the CDR3 is 17 residues. Germline V gene data show CDR1 as SGHDT and CDR2 as YYEEEE. DNA of the CDR3: TGTGCCAGCAGCTTGGGGCTAGCGGGAGGGTGGGAGAATGAGCAGTTCTTC. Translation gives CASSLGLAGGWENEQFF.

The chain employs TRBV9 and TRBJ2-5, with 8 bases fitting TRBD2. Germline trimming cut 5 bases from V and 2 bases from J; bases unmatched to any gene: 14. Germline-derived CDR1 and CDR2 are SGDLS and YYNGEE. The CDR3 extends over 17 amino acids. This CDR3 is CASSLPPFSGEQETQYF. The CDR3 nucleotides read TGTGCCAGCAGTCTCCCCCCGTTTAGCGGGGAGCAAGAGACCCAGTACTTC.

V usage is TRBV12-3 or TRBV12-4 and J usage is TRBJ1-1, with D unclear. Trimming removed 6 bases from V and 9 bases from J, with 14 bases in between. The CDR3 is 12 residues long. CDR3 loop: CASRETATKAFF. The CDR3 coding sequence is TGTGCCAGCAGGGAGACCGCAACCAAAGCTTTCTTT.

The rearrangement uses TRBV4-3 and TRBJ2-1; 14 nucleotides match TRBD2. CDR1 LGHNA and CDR2 YSLEER come from the germline V gene. V shed 2 bases, J shed 6 bases, and the junction held 9 bases outside the gene matches. The CDR3 extends over 18 amino acids. DNA for the CDR3: TGCGCCAGCAGCCAACTCCCGGGACTAGCGGGGGCCGGCAATGAGCAGTTCTTC. Translating it yields CASSQLPGLAGAGNEQFF.